These 18 T cell receptor beta chains were all obtained from the same sample, sequenced in a study of regulatory T cells in long-lasting Graves disease. Arm-PCR of CDR3 regions and iRepertoire HTBI primers were the basis on which TCR beta libraries were built. In TCRdb, the multiplex PCR reads were re-called with MiXCR into one record per CDR3 protein. The table lists roughly 440,000 distinct CDR3 sequences, 15% to 20% of them singletons. Time point described: newly diagnosed GD, antithyroid drugs for less than 3 months. The TCR library used RNA extracted from PBMCs. The same sample was also used in a study of T cells in Graves' hyperthyroidism and ophthalmopathy.

Here the sequenced sample was peripheral blood mononuclear cells (PBMCs), taken at new diagnosis, from a patient treated with antithyroid drugs. The origin of the receptors is a woman between 18 and 29 years old with Graves disease.

This clonotype was counted at least ten times. This sequence joins TRBV18 and TRBJ2-3, with no clear D. V dropped 3 bases and J dropped 6 bases, with 10 bases sitting between them. The CDR3 runs to 13 residues. CDR1 and CDR2 from the germline V gene are KGHSH and LQKENI. The CDR3 nucleotides are TGTGCCAGCTCACCGAACTCTGGGGATACGCAGTATTTT. It yields the protein CASSPNSGDTQYF.

This clonotype was seen repeatedly, ten times or more. The J gene is TRBJ2-2, the V gene TRBV3-1; 11 bases are shared with TRBD1. V dropped 8 bases and J dropped 3; count of bases not matched to a gene: 5. Germline V CDR1 and CDR2: LGHDT, YNNKEL (reference sequence). The CDR3 spans 15 residues. The CDR3: CASSPGQGDTGELFF. Here the CDR3 DNA reads TGTGCCAGCTCTCCGGGACAGGGGGACACCGGGGAGCTGTTTTTT.

The chain recombines TRBV20-1 with TRBJ1-5; D gene ambiguous. The germline V gene encodes CDR1 DFQATT and CDR2 SNEGSKA (reference sequence). This CDR3 comprises 18 residues. V shed 0 bases and J shed 4 bases, with 22 bases lying between them. The CDR3 DNA is TGCAGTGCTAGAGATTCGGGGAAAGTTGTTCTTTTAAATCAGCCCCAGCATTTT. Its protein is CSARDSGKVVLLNQPQHF.

This clonotype has ten or more counts. The CDR3 DNA sequence: TGCAGTGTGGAGAACAGGGCAGATTATAATTCACCCCTCCACTTT. The encoded protein is CSVENRADYNSPLHF. V usage is TRBV20-1 and J usage is TRBJ1-6, with D perhaps matching TRBD1 (6 bases). V was shortened by 7 bases and J by 4 bases, with 17 bases between the two germline ends. The CDR3 is 15 amino acids. The germline CDR1 and CDR2 sequences are DFQATT and SNEGSKA (reference sequence).

This clonotype came up a few times. J is TRBJ2-5 and V is TRBV11-2, with a possible D match to TRBD2 (6 bases). CDR3 length: 15 residues. The V end lost 5 bases, the J end lost 5 bases, and 18 bases lay between the germline ends. The germline gives CDR1 SGHAT, CDR2 FQNNGV. In nucleotides, the CDR3 is TGTGCCAGCAGCCGACGCCTGGGAGGTGGGGAGACCCAGTACTTC. This sequence encodes CASSRRLGGGETQYF.

This clonotype has a handful of counts. V usage is TRBV4-3 and J usage is TRBJ2-7; 7 nucleotides line up with TRBD2. J gave up 1 base and V 1 base, and 4 bases lay outside the gene matches. Germline CDR1 is LGHNA and CDR2 is YSLEER. CDR3 length: 15 amino acids. The CDR3: CASSQGSGTSYEQYF. CDR3 in DNA: TGCGCCAGCAGCCAAGGGAGCGGGACTTCCTACGAGCAGTACTTC.

The chain employs TRBV4-3 and TRBJ1-2, with TRBD1 identical over 7 bases. V shed 3 bases and J 7 bases; nucleotides not matched to a gene: 11. This CDR3 is built from 15 residues. Germline CDR1 reads LGHNA; CDR2 reads YSLEER. CDR3 amino acids: CASSQGRQGGSGYTF. The CDR3 DNA is TGCGCCAGCAGCCAGGGAAGACAGGGTGGTAGTGGCTACACCTTC.

This clonotype appeared many times. V gene TRBV27 combines with J gene TRBJ2-3; 11 bases align to TRBD2. Germline V gene sequence: CDR1 MNHEY, CDR2 SMNVEV (reference sequence). J was trimmed by 2 bases and V by 5 bases; bases with no gene match: 9. The CDR3 spans 17 residues. The CDR3 region is CASSEGGTSGFTDTQYF. CDR3 sequence (DNA): TGTGCCAGCAGTGAAGGGGGGACTAGCGGTTTCACAGATACGCAGTATTTT.

V usage is TRBV6-1 and J usage is TRBJ2-1; TRBD2 agrees at 14 bases. The CDR3 sequence is 15 residues long. After removal of 6 bases from V and 9 bases from J, the junction contained 7 bases not matched to a gene. CDR1 and CDR2 from the germline V gene are MNHNS and SASEGT. The chain's CDR3 is CASRPGLAGVGEQFF. DNA of the CDR3: TGTGCCAGCAGACCGGGACTAGCGGGAGTGGGTGAGCAGTTCTTC.

This clonotype has more than one count but fewer than ten. The V gene is TRBV5-1, the J gene TRBJ2-1; 9 nucleotides line up with TRBD2. The germline V gene encodes CDR1 SGHRS and CDR2 YFSETQ. V trimming: 0 bases; J trimming: 4 bases; junction bases outside the gene matches: 2. The CDR3 sequence is 15 residues long. The CDR3 is CASSLASGDYNEQFF. The CDR3 coding sequence is TGCGCCAGCAGCTTGGCTAGCGGGGATTACAATGAGCAGTTCTTC. The full variable domain, in which reference TRBV5-1 and TRBJ2-1 provide the parts outside the CDR3, is KAGVTQTPRYLIKTRGQQVTLSCSPISGHRSVSWYQQTPGQGLQFLFEYFSETQRNKGNFPGRFSGRQFSNSRSEMNVSTLELGDSALYLCASSLASGDYNEQFFGPGTRLTVL.

V and J are TRBV5-6 and TRBJ2-2, with TRBD1 matching 10 bases. CDR3 size: 15 residues. The junction had 2 bases not matched to a gene; V was cut back by 3 bases and J by 3 bases. Germline V gene sequence: CDR1 SGHDT, CDR2 YYEEEE. CDR3 loop: CASSYGTGDTGELFF. CDR3 DNA: TGTGCCAGCAGCTATGGGACAGGGGACACCGGGGAGCTGTTTTTT.

This clonotype was counted between two and nine times. This chain uses TRBV9 with TRBJ2-2; 9 bases fit TRBD2. V shed 2 bases and J 6 bases; nucleotides not matched to a gene: 2. This CDR3 comprises 14 residues. Germline values: CDR1 SGDLS, CDR2 YYNGEE. CDR3 protein: CASSVSGSPGELFF. CDR3 in DNA: TGTGCCAGCAGCGTTAGCGGGAGTCCCGGGGAGCTGTTTTTT.

Concerning this clonotype: Just one base apart from a much larger clone, this may be a read error. This chain links TRBV7-2 with TRBJ2-7; 10 bases fit TRBD2. The V gene's germline CDR1 is SGHTA and CDR2 FQGNSA. V lost 3 bases and J lost 7; bases outside the gene matches: 9. This CDR3 is 15 amino acids long. CDR3 protein: CASSFLAGGFNEQYF. In DNA, the CDR3 is TGTGCCAGCAGCTTTTTAGCGGGAGGCTTCAATGAGCAGTACTTC.

This clonotype appeared once. This rearrangement joins TRBV19 to TRBJ1-1; TRBD1 agrees at 10 bases. With 5 bases clipped from V and 7 bases from J, the junction kept 7 bases outside the gene matches. This CDR3 comprises 14 residues. The germline gives CDR1 LNHDA, CDR2 SQIVND (reference sequence). CDR3 nucleotides: TGTGCCAGTAGTCCCGACAGGGGGCTGGATGAAGCTTTCTTT. This encodes CASSPDRGLDEAFF.

This chain connects TRBV15 to TRBJ2-2; 8 bases agree with TRBD1. Germline CDR1 reads LNHNV; CDR2 reads YYDKDF (reference sequence). V shed 3 bases and J 3 bases; nucleotides not matched to a gene: 3. This CDR3 is built from 15 residues. The CDR3 bases are TGTGCCACCAGCAGGGACAGGGCGGACACCGGGGAGCTGTTTTTT. It encodes CATSRDRADTGELFF. Variable domain in full (rest from reference TRBV15 and TRBJ2-2): DAMVIQNPRYQVTQFGKPVTLSCSQTLNHNVMYWYQQKSSQAPKLLFHYYDKDFNNEADTPDNFQSRRPNTSFCFLDIRSPGLGDTAMYLCATSRDRADTGELFFGEGSRLTVL.

This clonotype was observed a handful of times. CDR3 nucleotide sequence: TGCAGCGCCTGGGATAGGGGAGGCGAGACCCAGTACTTC. This translates into CSAWDRGGETQYF. The rearrangement uses TRBV29-1 and TRBJ2-5; tentative D call: TRBD2 (6 bases). The germline V and J ends were trimmed by 7 bases and 5 bases, with 17 bases remaining between them. The CDR3 loop spans 13 amino acids. The germline V gene encodes CDR1 SQVTM and CDR2 ANQGSEA.

This clonotype was observed many times. This chain connects TRBV27 to TRBJ2-1, with a possible D match to TRBD2 (5 bases). This CDR3 has 13 residues. Germline V gene lookup returns CDR1 MNHEY and CDR2 SMNVEV (reference sequence). The V and J ends lost 6 bases and 6 bases respectively, with 12 bases between them. The CDR3 loop reads CASSLWTGNEQFF. CDR3 DNA sequence: TGTGCCAGCAGCCTCTGGACTGGCAATGAGCAGTTCTTC.

This clonotype showed up just a few times. The rearrangement uses TRBV6-1 and TRBJ2-7, with a weak D call TRBD1 (5 bases). Germline CDR1 reads MNHNS; CDR2 reads SASEGT. This CDR3 comprises 14 residues. Trimming left V 6 bases short and J 6 bases short, with 18 bases between. The CDR3 sequence is CASRTGVARAEQYF. The CDR3 nucleotides read TGTGCCAGCAGGACTGGGGTCGCCAGGGCCGAGCAGTACTTC.